The entry below describes one TCR beta chain. With the read ending 3 residues before the CDR3 end, the germline J gene is used to fill in that end. This sample was taken from a study of T cells in women clearing cervical HPV infection. For the study at large: HLA type stays a possible confounder, typing being limited.

Generated by immunoSEQ multiplex PCR, the TCRdb table keeps only in-frame clones and is missing some. The sample table sets out 30,000 to 35,000 clones. CDR3 length: 13 amino acids. V dropped 4 bases and J dropped 4; count of bases not matched to a gene: 1. Germline V lookup: CDR1 SNHLY, CDR2 FYNNEI. This chain joins TRBV2 and TRBJ1-5, with 7 bases matching TRBD1. Sequenced sample: blood buffy coat. The TCR comes from a woman between 18 and 70 years old with a cervical HPV16 infection that either progressed to CIN3+ or cleared (not recorded which). The CDR3: CASSVDRNQPQHF. Partial CDR3 DNA: TGTGCCAGCAGTGTGGACAGGAATCAGCCC.